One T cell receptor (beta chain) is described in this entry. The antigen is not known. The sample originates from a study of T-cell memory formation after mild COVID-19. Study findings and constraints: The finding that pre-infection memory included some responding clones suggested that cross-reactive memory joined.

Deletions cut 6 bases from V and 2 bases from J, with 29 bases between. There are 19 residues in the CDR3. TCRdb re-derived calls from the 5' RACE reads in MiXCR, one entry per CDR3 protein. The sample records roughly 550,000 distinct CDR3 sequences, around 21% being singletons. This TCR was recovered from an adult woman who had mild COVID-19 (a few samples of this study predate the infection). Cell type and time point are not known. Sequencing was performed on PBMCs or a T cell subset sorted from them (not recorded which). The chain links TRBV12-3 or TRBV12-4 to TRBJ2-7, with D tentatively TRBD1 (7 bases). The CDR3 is CASSPRVGQEGLLTYEQYF. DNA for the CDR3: TGTGCCAGCAGCCCTAGAGTAGGACAGGAGGGATTACTTACCTACGAGCAGTACTTC.